This T cell receptor beta chain was recorded in a study of shared clonotypes between healthy human individuals. TCRdb's copy holds only in-frame clones and misses some; the assay was immunoSEQ multiplex PCR. Altogether around 550,000 clones are present, about 96% being singletons, with the ten largest covering 0.06%. Trimming left V 1 base short and J 1 base short, with 7 bases between. CDR3 length: 15 amino acids. Germline-derived CDR1 and CDR2 are SGHDN and FVKESK. The material sequenced was naive CD4+ T cells sorted from blood. Regarding subset: CD45RA+ positively selected. The source is a woman in her 30s in good health. The rearrangement uses TRBV14 and TRBJ2-2; D is undetermined. DNA of the CDR3: TGTGCCAGCAGCCAAGTCCGAGGGAACACCGGGGAGCTGTTTTTT. This codes for CASSQVRGNTGELFF. The variable domain in full, completed from reference TRBV14 and TRBJ2-2, reads EAGVTQFPSHSVIEKGQTVTLRCDPISGHDNLYWYRRVMGKEIKFLLHFVKESKQDESGMPNNRFLAERTGGTYSTLKVQPAELEDSGVYFCASSQVRGNTGELFFGEGSRLTVL.